Listed below are T cell receptor beta chains from one sample, sequenced in a study of cytomegalovirus exposure and HLA in healthy donors. Sequencing used immunoSEQ multiplex PCR; TCRdb keeps in-frame clones, though not all of them. The data hold about 130,000 clones, with roughly 80% observed a single time. Specimen: PBMCs. All receptors derive from a man aged 40-55 years in good health and CMV-seronegative. Each CDR3 is given with its conserved first and last residue.

J,V,CDR3
TRBJ2-2,TRBV25-1,CASSAGQGRGELFF
TRBJ2-3,TRBV29-1,CSAGLAADTQYF
TRBJ1-1,TRBV5-1,CASSLEGGREAFF
TRBJ2-1,TRBV15,CATAGRWDNEQFF
TRBJ2-7,TRBV7-2,CASSPTGQGAYEQYF
TRBJ2-3,TRBV29-1,CSVGGESGSQVGPDTQYF
TRBJ1-1,TRBV28,CASSLAENTEAFF
TRBJ2-6,TRBV30,CAWSPPLPSGANVLTF
TRBJ2-5,TRBV30,CAWSGSGTSGGYQETQYF
TRBJ2-5,TRBV2,CASRSTGLAGSQYF